One and the same sample provided the 11 T cell receptor beta chains below, sequenced in a study of blood T cell repertoires in COVID-19. Assay: immunoSEQ multiplex PCR; the TCRdb copy retains only in-frame clones and omits some. The table records about 400,000 clones, roughly 89% of them present only once. Material: PBMCs or T cells enriched from blood (not recorded which). The origin of the receptors is a woman in her twenties or thirties who had recovered from COVID-19.

The chain combines TRBV28 with TRBJ1-2, with D unclear. The V end was cut by 5 bases, the J end by 3 bases, with 10 bases between. CDR1 is MDHEN, CDR2 SYDVKM, per germline. CDR3 length equals 13 residues. In DNA form, the CDR3 reads TGTGCCAGCAGTCCCCCCCAGTACTATGGCTACACCTTC. This translates into CASSPPQYYGYTF.

This clone has only a few counts. This chain joins TRBV19 and TRBJ1-1; the D gene is possibly TRBD1 (6 bases). The CDR3 covers 18 residues. Germline V gives CDR1 LNHDA, CDR2 SQIVND (reference sequence). V was clipped by 6 bases and J by 2 bases, with 25 bases between them. The CDR3 sequence: CASRNRVLTRSGNTEAFF. In DNA form, the CDR3 reads TGTGCCAGTAGAAACAGGGTCCTCACGAGGTCGGGCAACACTGAAGCTTTCTTT. Together with reference TRBV19 and TRBJ1-1, the CDR3 gives the full variable domain: DGGITQSPKYLFRKEGQNVTLSCEQNLNHDAMYWYRQDPGQGLRLIYYSQIVNDFQKGDIAEGYSVSREKKESFPLTVTSAQKNPTAFYLCASRNRVLTRSGNTEAFFGQGTRLTVV.

J is TRBJ2-3 and V is TRBV20-1, with 10 bases identical to TRBD2. The CDR3 runs to 17 residues. Germline V gives CDR1 DFQATT, CDR2 SNEGSKA (reference sequence). V trimming: 3 bases; J trimming: 3 bases; junction bases outside the gene matches: 12. In DNA form, the CDR3 reads TGCAGTGCTAGTCGGCTAGCGGGAGCTATTGGGACAGATACGCAGTATTTT. The encoded protein is CSASRLAGAIGTDTQYF.

The chain couples TRBV7-9 to TRBJ2-5; D might be TRBD1 (7 bases). This CDR3 contains 14 residues. Germline-derived CDR1 and CDR2 are SEHNR and FQNEAQ (reference sequence). V lost 5 bases, J lost 4 bases, and 14 bases lay in between. CDR3: CASSPQGGLETQYF. In DNA, the CDR3 is TGTGCCAGCAGCCCTCAGGGGGGTCTAGAGACCCAGTACTTC.

J is TRBJ1-2 and V is TRBV19; D is perhaps TRBD1 (6 bases). This CDR3 has 15 residues. V was pared by 1 base and J by 7 bases, with 16 bases between. Per the germline V gene, CDR1 is LNHDA and CDR2 is SQIVND (reference sequence). The CDR3 region is CASSIANRETSGYTF. As DNA, the CDR3 is TGTGCCAGTAGTATAGCGAACAGGGAAACGAGTGGCTACACCTTC.

The chain couples TRBV28 to TRBJ1-1; D remains ambiguous. Germline values: CDR1 MDHEN, CDR2 SYDVKM. The CDR3 sequence is 14 residues long. Trimming cost V 5 bases and J 0 bases, with 10 bases left between them. Written as DNA, the CDR3 is TGTGCCAGCAGTCCCCCATCCCTGAACACTGAAGCTTTCTTT. It encodes CASSPPSLNTEAFF.

The chain couples TRBV5-4 to TRBJ1-1; weak D call: TRBD1 (6 bases). Germline V CDR1 and CDR2: SGHNT, YYREEE (reference sequence). Trimming left V 5 bases short and J 1 base short, with 12 bases between. The CDR3 length is 14 residues. CDR3 loop: CASRLRQENTEAFF. In nucleotides, the CDR3 is TGTGCCAGCAGACTAAGACAGGAGAACACTGAAGCTTTCTTT.

The J gene is TRBJ2-3, the V gene TRBV28; possibly TRBD1 for D (5 bases). CDR1 is MDHEN, CDR2 SYDVKM, per germline. Trimming left V 8 bases short and J 10 bases short, with 13 bases between. This CDR3 region has 11 residues. The CDR3 region has the DNA TGTGCCAGCGGGGTCCAGGGCTCGCAGTATTTT. This encodes CASGVQGSQYF. The whole variable domain, remainder taken from reference TRBV28 and TRBJ2-3, is DVKVTQSSRYLVKRTGEKVFLECVQDMDHENMFWYRQDPGLGLRLIYFSYDVKMKEKGDIPEGYSVSREKKERFSLILESASTNQTSMYLCASGVQGSQYFGPGTRLTVL.

This chain uses TRBV5-1 with TRBJ2-5; D gene ambiguous. V was cut by 1 base and J by 0 bases, with 7 bases left in between. The CDR3 runs 14 residues. Germline CDR1 SGHRS, CDR2 YFSETQ. The CDR3 DNA follows: TGCGCCAGCAGCTTGTACAGCTACCAAGAGACCCAGTACTTC. Protein product: CASSLYSYQETQYF.

The chain is built from TRBV20-1 and TRBJ2-7, with 9 nucleotides matching TRBD2. After removal of 3 bases from V and 5 bases from J, the junction contained 17 bases not matched to a gene. Germline-derived CDR1 and CDR2 are DFQATT and SNEGSKA (reference sequence). This CDR3 has 17 amino acids. The CDR3 DNA reads TGCAGTGCTAGTGTCGTGGCGGGAGGGCCAATTCTCCACGAGCAGTACTTC. This gives the protein CSASVVAGGPILHEQYF.

The genes are TRBV6-5 and TRBJ1-2; D call uncertain. The CDR3 runs to 13 residues. Germline loops: CDR1 MNHEY, CDR2 SVGAGI. V gave up 5 bases and J gave up 8 bases, with 15 bases separating them. The CDR3 bases are TGTGCCAGCAGTCAGGAGGCGGGTTGGGGCTACACCTTC. This encodes CASSQEAGWGYTF.